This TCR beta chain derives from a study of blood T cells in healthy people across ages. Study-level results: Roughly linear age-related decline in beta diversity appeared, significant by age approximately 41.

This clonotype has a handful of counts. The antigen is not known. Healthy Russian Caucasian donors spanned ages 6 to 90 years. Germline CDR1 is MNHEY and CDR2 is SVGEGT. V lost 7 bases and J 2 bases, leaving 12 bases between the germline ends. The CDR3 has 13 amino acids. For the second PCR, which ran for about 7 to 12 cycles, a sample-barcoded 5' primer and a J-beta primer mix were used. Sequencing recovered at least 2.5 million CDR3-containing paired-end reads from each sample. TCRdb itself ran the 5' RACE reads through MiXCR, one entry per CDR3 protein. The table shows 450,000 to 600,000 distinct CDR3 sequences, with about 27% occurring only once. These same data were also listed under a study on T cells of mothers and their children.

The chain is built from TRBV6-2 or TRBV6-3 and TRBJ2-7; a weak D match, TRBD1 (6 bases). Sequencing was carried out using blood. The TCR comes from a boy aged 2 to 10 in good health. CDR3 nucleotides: TGTGCCAGCACCCGGGGACACACCTACGAGCAGTACTTC. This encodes CASTRGHTYEQYF.